This TCR beta chain was found in a study of early T cells in non-severe SARS-CoV-2 infection. Many counts were recorded for this clonotype. MiXCR, applied by TCRdb to the 5' RACE reads, yields one record per CDR3 protein. The table records around 33,000 distinct CDR3 sequences, 5.8% of them present only once. Specimen: whole blood. The sequence was collected from an adult who was a healthcare worker with PCR-confirmed SARS-CoV-2 infection or an uninfected control (not recorded which).

CDR3 DNA sequence: TGTGCCAGTACCGTCACAGGGGATCAGCCCCAGCATTTT. Its translation: CASTVTGDQPQHF. V gene TRBV19 combines with J gene TRBJ1-5; TRBD1 agrees at 7 bases. With V trimmed by 7 bases and J by 5 bases, 5 bases remained unmatched. Germline V gene lookup returns CDR1 LNHDA and CDR2 SQIVND (reference sequence). CDR3 length equals 13 residues.